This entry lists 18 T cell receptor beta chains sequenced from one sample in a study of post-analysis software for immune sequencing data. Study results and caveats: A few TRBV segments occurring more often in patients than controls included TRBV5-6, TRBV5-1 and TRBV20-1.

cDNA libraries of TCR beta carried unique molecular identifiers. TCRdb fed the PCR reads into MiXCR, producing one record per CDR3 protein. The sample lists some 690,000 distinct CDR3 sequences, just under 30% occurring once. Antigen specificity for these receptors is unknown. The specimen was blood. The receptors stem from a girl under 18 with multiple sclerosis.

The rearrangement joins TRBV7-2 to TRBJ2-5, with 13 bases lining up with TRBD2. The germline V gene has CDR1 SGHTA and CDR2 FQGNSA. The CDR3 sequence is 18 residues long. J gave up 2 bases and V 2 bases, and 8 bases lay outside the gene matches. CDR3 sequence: CASSLSLLAGGVQETQYF. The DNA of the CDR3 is TGTGCCAGCAGCTTAAGTTTACTAGCGGGGGGGGTTCAAGAGACCCAGTACTTC.

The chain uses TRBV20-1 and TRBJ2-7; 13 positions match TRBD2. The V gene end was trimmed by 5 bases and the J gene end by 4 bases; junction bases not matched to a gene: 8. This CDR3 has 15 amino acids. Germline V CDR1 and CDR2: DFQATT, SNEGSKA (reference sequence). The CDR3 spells CSAPGLAGAIYEQYF. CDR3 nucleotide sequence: TGCAGTGCTCCCGGACTAGCGGGAGCAATTTACGAGCAGTACTTC.

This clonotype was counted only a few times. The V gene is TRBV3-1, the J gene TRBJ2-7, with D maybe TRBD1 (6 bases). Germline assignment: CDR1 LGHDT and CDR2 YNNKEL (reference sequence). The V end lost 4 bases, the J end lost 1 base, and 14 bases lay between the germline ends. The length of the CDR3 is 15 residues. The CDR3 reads CASSLTWDTSYEQYF. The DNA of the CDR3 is TGTGCCAGCAGCCTTACCTGGGACACTTCCTACGAGCAGTACTTC.

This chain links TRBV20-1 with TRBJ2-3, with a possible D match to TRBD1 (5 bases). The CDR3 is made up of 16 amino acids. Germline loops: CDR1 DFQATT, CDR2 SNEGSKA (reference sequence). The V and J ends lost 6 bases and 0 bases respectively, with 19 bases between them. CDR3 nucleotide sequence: TGCAGTGCCCGCACTGCGACAGCAACTAGCACAGATACGCAGTATTTT. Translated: CSARTATATSTDTQYF.

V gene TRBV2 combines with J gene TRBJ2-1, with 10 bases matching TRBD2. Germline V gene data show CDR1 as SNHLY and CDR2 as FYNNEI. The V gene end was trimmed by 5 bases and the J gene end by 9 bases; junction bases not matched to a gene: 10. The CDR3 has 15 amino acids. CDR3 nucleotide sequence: TGTGCCAGCAGTTTAGCGGGAGGAGGGGCGGGTGAGCAGTTCTTC. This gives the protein CASSLAGGGAGEQFF.

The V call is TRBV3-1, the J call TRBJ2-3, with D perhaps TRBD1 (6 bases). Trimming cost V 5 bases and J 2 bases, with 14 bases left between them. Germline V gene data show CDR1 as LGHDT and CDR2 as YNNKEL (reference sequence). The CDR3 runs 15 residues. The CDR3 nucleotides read TGTGCCAGCAGCTATCAGGGGTCCTACACAGATACGCAGTATTTT. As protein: CASSYQGSYTDTQYF.

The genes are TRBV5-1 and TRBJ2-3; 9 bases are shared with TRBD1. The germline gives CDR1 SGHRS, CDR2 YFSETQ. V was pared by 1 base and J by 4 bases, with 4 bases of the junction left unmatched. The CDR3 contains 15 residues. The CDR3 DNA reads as TGCGCCAGCAGCTTGTCGGGACAGGGTCCAGATACGCAGTATTTT. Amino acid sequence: CASSLSGQGPDTQYF.

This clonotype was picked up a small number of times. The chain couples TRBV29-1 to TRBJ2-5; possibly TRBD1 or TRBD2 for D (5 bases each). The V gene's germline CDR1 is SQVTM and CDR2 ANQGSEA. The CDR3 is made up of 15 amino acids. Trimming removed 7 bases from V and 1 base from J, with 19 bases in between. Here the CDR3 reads CSAEGPRPSQETQYF. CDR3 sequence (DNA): TGCAGCGCCGAGGGGCCAAGGCCCTCCCAAGAGACCCAGTACTTC.

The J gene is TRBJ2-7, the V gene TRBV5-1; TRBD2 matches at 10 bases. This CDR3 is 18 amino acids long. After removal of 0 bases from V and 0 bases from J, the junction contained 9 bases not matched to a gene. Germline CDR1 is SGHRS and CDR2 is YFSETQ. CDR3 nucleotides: TGCGCCAGCAGCTTGGGATTGCGGACTAGCGGTTTCTCCTACGAGCAGTACGTC. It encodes CASSLGLRTSGFSYEQYV.

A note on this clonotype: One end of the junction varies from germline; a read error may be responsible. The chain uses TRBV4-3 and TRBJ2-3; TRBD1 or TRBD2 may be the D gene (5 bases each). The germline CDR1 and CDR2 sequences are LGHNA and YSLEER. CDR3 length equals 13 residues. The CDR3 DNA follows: TGCGCCAGCAACCAAGTGACGGGACATACGCAGTATTTT. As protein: CASNQVTGHTQYF.

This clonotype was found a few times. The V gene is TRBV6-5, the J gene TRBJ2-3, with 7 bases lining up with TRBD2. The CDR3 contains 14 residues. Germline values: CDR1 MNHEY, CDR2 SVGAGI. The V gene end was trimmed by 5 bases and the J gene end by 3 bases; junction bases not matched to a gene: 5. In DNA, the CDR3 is TGTGCCAGCAGTCCAGGGAGGGTAACAGATACGCAGTATTTT. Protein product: CASSPGRVTDTQYF.

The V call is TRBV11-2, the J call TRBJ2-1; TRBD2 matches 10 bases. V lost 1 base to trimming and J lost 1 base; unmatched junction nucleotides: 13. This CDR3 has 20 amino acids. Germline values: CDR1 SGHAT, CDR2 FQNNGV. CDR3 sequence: CASSLARGTSGVESYNEQFF. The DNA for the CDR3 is TGTGCCAGCAGCTTAGCTCGCGGCACTAGCGGGGTAGAGTCCTACAATGAGCAGTTCTTC.

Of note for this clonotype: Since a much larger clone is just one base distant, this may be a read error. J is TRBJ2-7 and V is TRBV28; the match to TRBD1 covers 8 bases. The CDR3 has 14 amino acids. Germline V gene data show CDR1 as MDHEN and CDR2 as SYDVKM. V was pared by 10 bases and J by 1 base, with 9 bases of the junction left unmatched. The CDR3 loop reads CATKRTGRSYEQYF. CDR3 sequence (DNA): TGTGCCACCAAACGGACAGGGAGGTCCTACGAGCAGTACTTC.

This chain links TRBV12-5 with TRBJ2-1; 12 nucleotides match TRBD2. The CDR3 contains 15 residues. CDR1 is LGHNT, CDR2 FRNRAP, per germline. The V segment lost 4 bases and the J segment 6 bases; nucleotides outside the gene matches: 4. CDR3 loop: CASGYRLAGANEQFF. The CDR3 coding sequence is TGTGCTAGTGGTTACCGACTAGCGGGAGCCAATGAGCAGTTCTTC. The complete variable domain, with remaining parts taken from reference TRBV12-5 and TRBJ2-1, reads DARVTQTPRHKVTEMGQEVTMRCQPILGHNTVFWYRQTMMQGLELLAYFRNRAPLDDSGMPKDRFSAEMPDATLATLKIQPSEPRDSAVYFCASGYRLAGANEQFFGPGTRLTVL.

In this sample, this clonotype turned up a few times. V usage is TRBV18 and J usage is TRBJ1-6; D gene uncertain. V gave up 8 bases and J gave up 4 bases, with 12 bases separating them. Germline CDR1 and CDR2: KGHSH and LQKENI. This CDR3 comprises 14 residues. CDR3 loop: CASRGAAYNSPLHF. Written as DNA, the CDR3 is TGTGCCAGCCGCGGCGCGGCATATAATTCACCCCTCCACTTT.

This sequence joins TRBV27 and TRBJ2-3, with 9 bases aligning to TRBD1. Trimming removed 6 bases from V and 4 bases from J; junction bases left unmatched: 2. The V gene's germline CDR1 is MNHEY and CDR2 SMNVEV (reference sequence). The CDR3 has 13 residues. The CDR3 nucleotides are TGTGCCAGCAGATGGACAGGGGCAGATACGCAGTATTTT. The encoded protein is CASRWTGADTQYF.

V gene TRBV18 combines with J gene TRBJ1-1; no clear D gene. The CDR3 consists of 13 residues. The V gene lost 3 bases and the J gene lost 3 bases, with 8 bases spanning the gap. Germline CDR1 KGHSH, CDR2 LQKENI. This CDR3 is CASSPARDTEAFF. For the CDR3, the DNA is TGTGCCAGCTCACCCGCACGGGACACTGAAGCTTTCTTT. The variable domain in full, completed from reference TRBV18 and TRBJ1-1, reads NAGVMQNPRHLVRRRGQEARLRCSPMKGHSHVYWYRQLPEEGLKFMVYLQKENIIDESGMPKERFSAEFPKEGPSILRIQQVVRGDSAAYFCASSPARDTEAFFGQGTRLTVV.

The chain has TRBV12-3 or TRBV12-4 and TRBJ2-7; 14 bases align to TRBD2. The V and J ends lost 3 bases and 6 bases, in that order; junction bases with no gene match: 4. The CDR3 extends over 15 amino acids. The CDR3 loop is CASSLTSGRAGEQYF. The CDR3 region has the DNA TGTGCCAGCAGTTTGACTAGCGGGAGGGCCGGCGAGCAGTACTTC.